This TCR beta chain was recovered during a study of T cells after yellow fever vaccination. Study-wide findings and caveats: Weaker overall, the secondary response nonetheless peaked faster (day 5 versus 15).

This clonotype was seen a few times. The target antigen is unknown. The CDR3 totals 13 residues. Germline loops: CDR1 SEHNR, CDR2 FQNEAQ (reference sequence). The V gene lost 3 bases and the J gene lost 4 bases, with 8 bases spanning the gap. A single record per CDR3 protein comes from TCRdb applying MiXCR to the 5' RACE reads. The sample consists of 620,000 or so distinct CDR3 sequences, 17% of them appearing once. This TCR came from a man aged 18-30 years who received the YFV17D yellow fever vaccine. The chain uses TRBV7-9 and TRBJ2-3, with no clear D. Material: PBMCs, obtained 5 days after the first yellow fever vaccination. As DNA, the CDR3 is TGTGCCAGCAGCTTCGGGCAGCCAGATACGCAGTATTTT. Residues: CASSFGQPDTQYF.